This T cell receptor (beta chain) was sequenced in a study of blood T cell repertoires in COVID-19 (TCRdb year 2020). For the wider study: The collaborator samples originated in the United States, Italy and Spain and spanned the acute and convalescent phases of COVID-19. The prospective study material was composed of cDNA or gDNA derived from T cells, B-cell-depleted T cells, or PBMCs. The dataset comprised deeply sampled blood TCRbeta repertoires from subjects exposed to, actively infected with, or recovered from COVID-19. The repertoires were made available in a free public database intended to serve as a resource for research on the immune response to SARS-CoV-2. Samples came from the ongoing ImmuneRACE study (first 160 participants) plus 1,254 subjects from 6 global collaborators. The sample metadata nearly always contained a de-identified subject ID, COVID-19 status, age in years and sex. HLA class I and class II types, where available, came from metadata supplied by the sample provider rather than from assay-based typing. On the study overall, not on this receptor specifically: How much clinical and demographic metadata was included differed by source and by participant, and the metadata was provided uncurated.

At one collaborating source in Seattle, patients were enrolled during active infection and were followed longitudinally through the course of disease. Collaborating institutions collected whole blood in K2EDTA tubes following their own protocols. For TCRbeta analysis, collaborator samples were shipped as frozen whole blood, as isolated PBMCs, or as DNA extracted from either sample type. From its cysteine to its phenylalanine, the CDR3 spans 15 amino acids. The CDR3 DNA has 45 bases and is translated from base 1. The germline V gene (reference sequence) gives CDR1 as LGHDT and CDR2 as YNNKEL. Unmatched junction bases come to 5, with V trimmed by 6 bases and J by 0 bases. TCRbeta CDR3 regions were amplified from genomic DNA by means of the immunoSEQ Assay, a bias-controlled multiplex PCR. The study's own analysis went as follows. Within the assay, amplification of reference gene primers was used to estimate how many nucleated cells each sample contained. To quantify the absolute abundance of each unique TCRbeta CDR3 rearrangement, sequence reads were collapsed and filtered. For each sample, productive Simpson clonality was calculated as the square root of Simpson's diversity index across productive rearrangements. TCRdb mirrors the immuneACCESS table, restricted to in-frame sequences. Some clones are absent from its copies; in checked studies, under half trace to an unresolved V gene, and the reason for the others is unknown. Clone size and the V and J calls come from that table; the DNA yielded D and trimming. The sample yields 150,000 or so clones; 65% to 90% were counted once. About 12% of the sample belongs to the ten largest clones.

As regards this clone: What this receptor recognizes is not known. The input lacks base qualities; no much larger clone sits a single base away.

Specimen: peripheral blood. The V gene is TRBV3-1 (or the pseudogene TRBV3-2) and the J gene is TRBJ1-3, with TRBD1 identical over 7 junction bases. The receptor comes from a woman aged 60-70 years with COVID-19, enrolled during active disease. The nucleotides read TGTGCCAGCAGTCTGACAGGGAGCTCTGGAAACACCATATATTTT. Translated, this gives CASSLTGSSGNTIYF.